This T cell receptor beta chain appears in the sequencing data of a study of cytomegalovirus exposure and HLA in healthy donors. Whole-study results and caveats: For most TCR beta V segments, an earlier analysis put the productive rate at about 87% or about 30% of the time. It emerged from a later analysis that several of the most significant clusters appeared to be linked to common viral pathogens. A reported reduction in N-insertions relative to the approximately 670-donor mean was seen in an Asian-associated ancestry cluster in a later analysis. A later analysis, which compared TCR beta chains of equal frequency, found the HLA-associated ones more clonally expanded.

Researchers ran the PCR with 60 Vbeta and 13 Jbeta primers. Produced via immunoSEQ multiplex PCR; TCRdb's table is partial and in-frame only. Altogether 90,000 to 120,000 clones are present, less than 85% being singletons, with the ten largest covering about 5%. Worth noting for this clone: As yet, its antigen is unknown.

The CDR3 spans 14 residues. Trimming left V 5 bases short and J 7 bases short, with 17 bases between. Germline V gene lookup returns CDR1 LNHDA and CDR2 SQIVND (reference sequence). This clonotype was obtained from a woman younger than 30 in good health and CMV-seropositive. Sequencing was performed on PBMCs. V usage is TRBV19 and J usage is TRBJ1-2; no reliable D call. For the CDR3, the DNA is TGTGCCAGTAGTCTGGCCTACCCTGGCGGTGGCTACACCTTC. It yields the protein CASSLAYPGGGYTF.